This T cell receptor (beta chain) came from a study of radiotherapy plus CTLA-4 blockade in lung cancer. Profiled with immunoSEQ multiplex PCR; TCRdb holds only in-frame clones, not every one. The sample yields some 30,000 clones, over 60% seen once. CTLA-4 blockade with ipilimumab, together with focal radiation, was given to patients with chemo-refractory metastatic non-small-cell lung cancer. The V end lost 7 bases, the J end lost 7 bases, and 14 bases lay between the germline ends. CDR1 SEHNR and CDR2 FQNEAQ come from the germline V gene (reference sequence). CDR3 length equals 13 residues. The chain joins TRBV7-9 to TRBJ2-1; D not certain. The source was peripheral blood, collected from a patient treated with radiotherapy plus ipilimumab. This TCR was recovered from a human donor with non-small cell lung cancer that progressed on radiotherapy plus ipilimumab. CDR3 in amino acids: CASTPPMVNEQFF. CDR3 DNA sequence: TGTGCCAGCACTCCCCCTATGGTGAATGAGCAGTTCTTC.